The T cell receptor (beta chain) under discussion was sequenced for a study of blood T cells in healthy people across ages. This CDR3 has 13 residues. Trimming stripped 1 base from V and 7 bases from J, with 11 bases between. Germline values: CDR1 SGHTA, CDR2 FQGNSA. This clonotype was found many times. Its specificity is unknown. Study findings and constraints: It was held that the diversity estimates obtained from one million T cells were underestimates.

Combining a sample-barcoded 5' primer with a J-beta primer mix, a second PCR ran for about 6 to 12 cycles. One entry per CDR3 protein, called by TCRdb with MiXCR from the 5' RACE reads. The sample consists of 600,000 or so distinct CDR3 sequences, under 30% of them appearing once. Material: blood. The clonotype comes from a woman aged 80 or over in good health. The chain couples TRBV7-2 to TRBJ2-7; no definite D call. Written as DNA, the CDR3 is TGTGCCAGCAGCTTAGACCGGATCGGTGAGCAGTACTTC. It yields the protein CASSLDRIGEQYF.